This TCR beta chain stems from a study of blood T cell repertoires in COVID-19. CDR3 length: 17 residues. Using immunoSEQ multiplex PCR, the repertoire was profiled, and TCRdb retains in-frame clones only, with some absent. Seen here are about 80,000 clones, more than 60% observed once, and the top ten hold roughly 15%. The chain combines TRBV21-1 with TRBJ1-5. TRBV21-1 is assigned pseudogene status. The sequenced material came from peripheral blood. The clonotype was recovered from a human donor in a cohort sampled during active COVID-19. The CDR3: CASSIIGTDGNNQPQHF. The CDR3 DNA is TGTGCCAGCAGCATAATTGGAACTGACGGGAACAATCAGCCCCAGCATTTT.